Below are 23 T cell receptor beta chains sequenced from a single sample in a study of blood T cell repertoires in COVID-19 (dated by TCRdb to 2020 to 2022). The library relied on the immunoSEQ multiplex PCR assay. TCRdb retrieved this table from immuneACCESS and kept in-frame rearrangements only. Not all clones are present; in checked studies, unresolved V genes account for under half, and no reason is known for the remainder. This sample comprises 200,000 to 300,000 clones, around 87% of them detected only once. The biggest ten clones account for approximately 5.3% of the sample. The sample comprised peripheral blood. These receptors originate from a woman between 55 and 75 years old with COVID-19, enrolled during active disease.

CDR3 amino acids: CASSESGGPANEQFF. The CDR3, as DNA: TGTGCCAGCAGCGAGAGCGGGGGACCCGCGAATGAGCAGTTCTTC. This chain links TRBV9 with TRBJ2-1, with 8 bases aligning to TRBD2. The ends lost 3 bases at V and 7 bases at J; junction bases unmatched: 9. The CDR3 is made up of 15 amino acids. Germline loops: CDR1 SGDLS, CDR2 YYNGEE.

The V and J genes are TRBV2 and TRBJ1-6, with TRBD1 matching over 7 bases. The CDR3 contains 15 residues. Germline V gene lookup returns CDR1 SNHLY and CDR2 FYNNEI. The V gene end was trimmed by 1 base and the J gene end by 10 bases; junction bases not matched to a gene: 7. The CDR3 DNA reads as TGTGCCAGCAGTGAAGAACAGGGGCTGGGGTCACCCCTCCACTTT. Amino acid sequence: CASSEEQGLGSPLHF.

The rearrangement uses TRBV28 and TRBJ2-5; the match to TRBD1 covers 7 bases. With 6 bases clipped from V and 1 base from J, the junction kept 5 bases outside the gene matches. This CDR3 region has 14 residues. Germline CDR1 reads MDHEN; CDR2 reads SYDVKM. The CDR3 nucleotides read TGTGCCAGCAGAACCTGGGACAGCCAAGAGACCCAGTACTTC. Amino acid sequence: CASRTWDSQETQYF.

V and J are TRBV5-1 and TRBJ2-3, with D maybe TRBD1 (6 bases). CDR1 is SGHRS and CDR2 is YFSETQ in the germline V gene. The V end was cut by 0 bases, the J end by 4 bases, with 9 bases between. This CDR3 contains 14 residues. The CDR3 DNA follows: TGCGCCAGCAGCTTGGCCAGGGGCCCAGATACGCAGTATTTT. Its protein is CASSLARGPDTQYF.

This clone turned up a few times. Here the CDR3 DNA reads TGCGCCAGCAGCTGGACAGGAGACACTGAAGCTTTCTTT. Translated: CASSWTGDTEAFF. The V call is TRBV5-1, the J call TRBJ1-1; 7 nucleotides align to TRBD1. CDR3 length: 13 amino acids. With 3 bases clipped from V and 3 bases from J, the junction kept 2 bases outside the gene matches. The germline CDR1 and CDR2 sequences are SGHRS and YFSETQ.

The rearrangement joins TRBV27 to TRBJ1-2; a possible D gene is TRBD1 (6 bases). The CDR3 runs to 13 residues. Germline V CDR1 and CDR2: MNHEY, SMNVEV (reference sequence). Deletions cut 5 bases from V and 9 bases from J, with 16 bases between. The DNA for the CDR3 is TGTGCCAGCAGTCCCGGGGGGCCGGGGAGCTACACCTTC. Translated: CASSPGGPGSYTF.

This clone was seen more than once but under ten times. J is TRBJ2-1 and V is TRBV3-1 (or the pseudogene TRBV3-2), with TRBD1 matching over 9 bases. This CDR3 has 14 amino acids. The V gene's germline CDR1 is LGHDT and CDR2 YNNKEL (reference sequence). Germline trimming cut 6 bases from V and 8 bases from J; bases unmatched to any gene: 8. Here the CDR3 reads CASRQGADRHEQFF. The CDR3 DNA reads TGTGCCAGCAGACAGGGGGCTGATCGCCATGAGCAGTTCTTC.

The CDR3 loop reads CASSQDFGLAGGPGDTGELFF. CDR3 bases: TGTGCCAGCAGCCAAGATTTTGGGTTAGCGGGAGGGCCGGGGGACACCGGGGAGCTGTTTTTT. The chain has TRBV3-1 (or the pseudogene TRBV3-2) and TRBJ2-2, with 11 bases that match TRBD2. The CDR3 totals 21 residues. The V gene end was trimmed by 0 bases and the J gene end by 3 bases; junction bases not matched to a gene: 15. The germline V gene has CDR1 LGHDT and CDR2 YNNKEL (reference sequence).

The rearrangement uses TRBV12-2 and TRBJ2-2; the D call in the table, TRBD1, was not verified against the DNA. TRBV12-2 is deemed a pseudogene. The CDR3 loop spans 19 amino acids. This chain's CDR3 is CASRFKDSTNPSNTGELFF. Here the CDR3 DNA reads TGTGCAAGTCGCTTTAAGGACAGCACGAACCCGTCGAACACCGGGGAGCTGTTTTTT.

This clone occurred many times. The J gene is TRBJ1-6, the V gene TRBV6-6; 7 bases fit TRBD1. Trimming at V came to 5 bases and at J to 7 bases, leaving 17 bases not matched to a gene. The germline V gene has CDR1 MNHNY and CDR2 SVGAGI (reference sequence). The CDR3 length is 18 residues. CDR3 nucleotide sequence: TGTGCCAGCAGTCCGGTCACCCCGGGACAGTCGGGAAATTCACCCCTCCACTTT. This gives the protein CASSPVTPGQSGNSPLHF.

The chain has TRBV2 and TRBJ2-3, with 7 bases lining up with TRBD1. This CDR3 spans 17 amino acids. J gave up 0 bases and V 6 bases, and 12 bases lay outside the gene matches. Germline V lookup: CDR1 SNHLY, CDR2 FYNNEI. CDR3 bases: TGTGCCAGCAGGGCAGGCGAGACAGGGCCCAGCACAGATACGCAGTATTTT. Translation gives CASRAGETGPSTDTQYF. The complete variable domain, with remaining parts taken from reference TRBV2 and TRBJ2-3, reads EPEVTQTPSHQVTQMGQEVILRCVPISNHLYFYWYRQILGQKVEFLVSFYNNEISEKSEIFDDQFSVERPDGSNFTLKIRSTKLEDSAMYFCASRAGETGPSTDTQYFGPGTRLTVL.

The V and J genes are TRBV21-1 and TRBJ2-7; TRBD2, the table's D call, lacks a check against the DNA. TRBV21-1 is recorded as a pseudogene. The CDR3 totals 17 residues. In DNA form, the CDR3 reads TGTGCCAGCAGCAAAGCGAGGGCGACTAGCGGGATCCACGAGCAGTACTTC. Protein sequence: CASSKARATSGIHEQYF.

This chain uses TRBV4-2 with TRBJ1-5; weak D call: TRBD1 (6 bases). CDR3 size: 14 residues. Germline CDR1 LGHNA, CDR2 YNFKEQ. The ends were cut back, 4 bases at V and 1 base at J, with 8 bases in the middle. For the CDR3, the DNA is TGTGCCAGCAGCCCACAGGGAAGCAATCAGCCCCAGCATTTT. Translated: CASSPQGSNQPQHF.

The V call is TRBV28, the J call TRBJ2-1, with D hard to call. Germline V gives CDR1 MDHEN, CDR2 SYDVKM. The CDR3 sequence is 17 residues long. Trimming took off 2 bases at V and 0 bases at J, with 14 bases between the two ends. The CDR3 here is CASSLPSLYSSYNEQFF. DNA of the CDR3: TGTGCCAGCAGTTTACCCTCCCTGTACAGCTCCTACAATGAGCAGTTCTTC.

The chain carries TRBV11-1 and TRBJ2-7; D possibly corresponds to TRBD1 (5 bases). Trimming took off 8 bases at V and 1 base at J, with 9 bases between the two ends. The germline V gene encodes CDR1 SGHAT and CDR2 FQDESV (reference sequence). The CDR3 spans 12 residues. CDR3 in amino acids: CASGHVSYEQYF. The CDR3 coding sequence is TGTGCCAGCGGACACGTTTCCTACGAGCAGTACTTC.

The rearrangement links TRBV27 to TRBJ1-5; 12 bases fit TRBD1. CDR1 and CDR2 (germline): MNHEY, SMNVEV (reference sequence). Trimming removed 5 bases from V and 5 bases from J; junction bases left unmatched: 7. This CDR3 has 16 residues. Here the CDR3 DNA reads TGTGCCAGCAGTGATCTCGGGACAGGGGGCGATCAGCCCCAGCATTTT. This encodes CASSDLGTGGDQPQHF.

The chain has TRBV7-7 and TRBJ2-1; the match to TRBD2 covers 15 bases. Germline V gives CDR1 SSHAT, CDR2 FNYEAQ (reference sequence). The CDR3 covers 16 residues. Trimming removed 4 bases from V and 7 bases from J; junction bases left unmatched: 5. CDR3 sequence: CASSSGLAGGGNEQFF. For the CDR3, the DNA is TGTGCCAGCAGCTCGGGACTAGCGGGAGGCGGGAATGAGCAGTTCTTC.

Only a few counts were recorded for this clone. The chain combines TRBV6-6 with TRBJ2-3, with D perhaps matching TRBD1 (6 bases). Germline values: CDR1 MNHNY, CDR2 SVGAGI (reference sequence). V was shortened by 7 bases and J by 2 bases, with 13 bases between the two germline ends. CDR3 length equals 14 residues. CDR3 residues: CASKPRGNTDTQYF. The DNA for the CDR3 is TGTGCCAGCAAACCCAGGGGAAACACAGATACGCAGTATTTT.

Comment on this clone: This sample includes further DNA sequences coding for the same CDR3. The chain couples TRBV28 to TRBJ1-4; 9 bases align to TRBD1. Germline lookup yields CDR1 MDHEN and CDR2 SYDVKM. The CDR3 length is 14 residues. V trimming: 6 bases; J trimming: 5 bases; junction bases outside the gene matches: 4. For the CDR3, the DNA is TGTGCCAGCAGCCTGACAGGGGGGAATGAAAAACTGTTTTTT. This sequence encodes CASSLTGGNEKLFF.

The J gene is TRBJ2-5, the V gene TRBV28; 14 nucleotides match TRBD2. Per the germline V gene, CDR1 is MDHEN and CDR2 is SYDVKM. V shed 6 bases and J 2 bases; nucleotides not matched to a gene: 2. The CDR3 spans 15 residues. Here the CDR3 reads CASSRLAGGQETQYF. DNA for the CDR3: TGTGCCAGCAGCCGACTAGCGGGAGGGCAAGAGACCCAGTACTTC.

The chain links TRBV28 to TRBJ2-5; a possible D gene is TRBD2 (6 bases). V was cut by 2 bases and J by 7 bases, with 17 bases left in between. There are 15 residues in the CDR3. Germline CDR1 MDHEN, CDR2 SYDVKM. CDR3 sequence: CASSLRGGVGGTQYF. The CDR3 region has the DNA TGTGCCAGCAGTTTACGTGGAGGGGTTGGGGGGACCCAGTACTTC.

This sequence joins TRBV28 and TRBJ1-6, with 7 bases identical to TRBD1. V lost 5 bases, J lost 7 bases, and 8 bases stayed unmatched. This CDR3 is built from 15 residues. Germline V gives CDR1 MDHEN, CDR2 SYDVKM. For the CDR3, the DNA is TGTGCCAGCAGTAAAAGGACAGGCTCCAATTCACCCCTCCACTTT. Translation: CASSKRTGSNSPLHF.

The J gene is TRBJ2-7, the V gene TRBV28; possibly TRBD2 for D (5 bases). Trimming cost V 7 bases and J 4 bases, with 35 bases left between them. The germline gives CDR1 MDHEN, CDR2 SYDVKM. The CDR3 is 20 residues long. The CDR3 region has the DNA TGTGCCAGCACCCCCCGGTCGGGGTTCGGAAAGTCGGGTTTGTTGTACGAGCAGTACTTC. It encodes CASTPRSGFGKSGLLYEQYF.